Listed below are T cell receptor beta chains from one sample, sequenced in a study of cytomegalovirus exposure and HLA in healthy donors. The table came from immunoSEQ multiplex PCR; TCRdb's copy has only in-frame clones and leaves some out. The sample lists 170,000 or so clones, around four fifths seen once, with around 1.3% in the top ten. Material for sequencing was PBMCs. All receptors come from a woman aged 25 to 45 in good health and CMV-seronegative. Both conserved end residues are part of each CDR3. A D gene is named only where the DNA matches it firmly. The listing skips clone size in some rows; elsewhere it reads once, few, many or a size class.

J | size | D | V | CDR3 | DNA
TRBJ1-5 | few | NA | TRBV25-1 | CASSAAGGGQPQHF | TGTGCCAGCAGTGCCGCGGGGGGAGGACAGCCCCAGCATTTT
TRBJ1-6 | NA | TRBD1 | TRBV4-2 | CASSPEVTGSSYNSPLHF | TGTGCCAGCAGCCCAGAGGTGACAGGGAGCTCCTATAATTCACCCCTCCACTTT
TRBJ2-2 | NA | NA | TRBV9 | CASAGQLSTGELFF | TGTGCCAGCGCGGGACAGTTGTCGACCGGGGAGCTGTTTTTT
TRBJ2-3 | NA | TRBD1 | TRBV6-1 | CASRTGADTQYF | TGTGCCAGCAGGACAGGGGCAGATACGCAGTATTTT
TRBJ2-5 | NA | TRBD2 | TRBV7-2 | CASSSGWGLAGGPETQYF | TGTGCCAGCAGCTCCGGGTGGGGGCTAGCGGGGGGGCCGGAGACCCAGTACTTC
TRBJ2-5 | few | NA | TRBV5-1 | CASRPEGGSQYF | TGCGCCAGCAGGCCGGAGGGCGGGTCCCAGTACTTC
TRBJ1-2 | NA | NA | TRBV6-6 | CASSREPGSPYGYTF | TGTGCCAGCAGTAGGGAACCGGGAAGTCCCTATGGCTACACCTTC
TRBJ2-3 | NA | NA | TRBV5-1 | CASSPRGSGRTDTQYF | TGCGCCAGCAGCCCCCGTGGAAGCGGCCGCACAGATACGCAGTATTTT
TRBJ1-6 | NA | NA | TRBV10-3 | CAIRSGTLTYNSPLHF | TGTGCCATCCGGAGCGGGACTCTTACCTATAATTCACCCCTCCACTTT
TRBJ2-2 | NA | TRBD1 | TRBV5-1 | CASSERDRGTGELFF | TGCGCCAGCAGCGAACGGGACAGAGGGACCGGGGAGCTGTTTTTT
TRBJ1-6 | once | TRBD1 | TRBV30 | CAWSFLGQGNSPLHF | TGTGCCTGGAGTTTCTTGGGACAGGGAAATTCACCCCTCCACTTT
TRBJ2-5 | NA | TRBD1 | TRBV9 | CASSTGEETQYF | TGTGCCAGCAGCACAGGGGAAGAGACCCAGTACTTC
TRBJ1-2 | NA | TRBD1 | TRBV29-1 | CSVEHRGVKNYGYTF | TGCAGCGTTGAGCACAGGGGGGTAAAGAACTATGGCTACACCTTC
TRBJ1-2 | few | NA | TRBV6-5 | CASSERRPYGYTF | TGTGCCAGCAGTGAAAGGAGACCCTATGGCTACACCTTC
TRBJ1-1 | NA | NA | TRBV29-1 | CSVILNTEAFF | TGCAGCGTCATCCTGAACACTGAAGCTTTCTTT